One and the same sample provided the 14 T cell receptor beta chains below, sequenced in a study of cytomegalovirus exposure and HLA in healthy donors. Vbeta (60) and Jbeta (13) primers were used in the PCR. TCRdb's table, derived via immunoSEQ multiplex PCR, lists solely in-frame clones and lacks some. Among 35,000 to 50,000 clones listed, 81% were seen once. Sequenced input: PBMCs. These receptors came from a man aged 50 or older in good health and CMV-seronegative.

J is TRBJ1-5 and V is TRBV28; tentatively, D is TRBD1 (5 bases). Germline CDR1 MDHEN, CDR2 SYDVKM. V was shortened by 2 bases and J by 0 bases, with 11 bases between the two germline ends. The CDR3 runs to 16 residues. The CDR3 DNA reads as TGTGCCAGCAGTTTACAGGGCCAATATAGCAATCAGCCCCAGCATTTT. Its translation is CASSLQGQYSNQPQHF. The full variable domain, rest sourced from reference TRBV28 and TRBJ1-5, is DVKVTQSSRYLVKRTGEKVFLECVQDMDHENMFWYRQDPGLGLRLIYFSYDVKMKEKGDIPEGYSVSREKKERFSLILESASTNQTSMYLCASSLQGQYSNQPQHFGDGTRLSIL.

The chain links TRBV7-2 to TRBJ2-7, with TRBD2 matching 7 bases. The CDR3 has 16 residues. V gave up 5 bases and J gave up 3 bases; unmatched junction bases: 13. Germline V CDR1 and CDR2: SGHTA, FQGNSA. The CDR3 spells CASSPPSGGGNYEQYF. The CDR3 DNA reads TGTGCCAGCAGCCCCCCTTCGGGCGGGGGAAACTACGAGCAGTACTTC.

On this clone: At one of its ends the junction is not consistent with the germline gene, which may arise from a read error. The rearrangement joins TRBV7-9 to TRBJ2-1; TRBD1 agrees at 7 bases. Germline V gene data show CDR1 as SEHNR and CDR2 as FQNEAQ (reference sequence). CDR3 length: 11 residues. The CDR3 coding sequence is TGTTCCAGCAGTTCCACAGGGGTGAAGTTCTTC. This codes for CSSSSTGVKFF.

The chain has TRBV27 and TRBJ2-7; perhaps TRBD1 as D (5 bases). Per the germline V gene, CDR1 is MNHEY and CDR2 is SMNVEV (reference sequence). The CDR3 has 15 amino acids. Trimming shortened V by 9 bases and J by 0 bases, and 18 bases separated the two germline ends. CDR3 amino acids: CARLERGLSSYEQYF. The CDR3, as DNA: TGTGCCAGGTTGGAAAGGGGTCTGAGCTCCTACGAGCAGTACTTC.

CDR3 DNA: TGTGCCAGCAGCGTCAGCGGGAGTTACAATGAGCAGTTCTTC. Translated: CASSVSGSYNEQFF. J is TRBJ2-1 and V is TRBV9; 8 bases are a match to TRBD2. Germline-derived CDR1 and CDR2 are SGDLS and YYNGEE. J was trimmed by 4 bases and V by 2 bases; bases with no gene match: 2. The CDR3 covers 14 residues. The whole variable domain, filled in from reference TRBV9 and TRBJ2-1, reads DSGVTQTPKHLITATGQRVTLRCSPRSGDLSVYWYQQSLDQGLQFLIQYYNGEERAKGNILERFSAQQFPDLHSELNLSSLELGDSALYFCASSVSGSYNEQFFGPGTRLTVL.

The chain links TRBV7-2 to TRBJ1-5, with 7 bases fitting TRBD1. Trimming removed 3 bases from V and 5 bases from J; junction bases left unmatched: 7. CDR1 and CDR2 from the germline V gene are SGHTA and FQGNSA. This CDR3 region has 15 residues. This chain's CDR3 is CASSFLGRGHQPQHF. In DNA, the CDR3 is TGTGCCAGCAGCTTCCTAGGTAGGGGGCATCAGCCCCAGCATTTT.

The chain employs TRBV18 and TRBJ2-5; 8 nucleotides match TRBD1. With 4 bases clipped from V and 5 bases from J, the junction kept 3 bases outside the gene matches. Germline CDR1 is KGHSH and CDR2 is LQKENI. The CDR3 runs 13 residues. This CDR3 reads CASSLTGVETQYF. CDR3 nucleotide sequence: TGTGCCAGCTCACTGACAGGGGTGGAGACCCAGTACTTC.

The V and J genes are TRBV13 and TRBJ2-1; D possibly corresponds to TRBD1 (5 bases). There are 15 residues in the CDR3. Germline values: CDR1 PRHDT, CDR2 FYEKMQ (reference sequence). V lost 0 bases, J lost 3 bases, and 9 bases lay in between. The CDR3 sequence is CASSLGQGLYNEQFF. DNA for the CDR3: TGTGCCAGCAGCTTAGGCCAGGGTCTCTACAATGAGCAGTTCTTC.

The chain is built from TRBV10-3 and TRBJ2-3; maybe TRBD2 (6 bases). CDR1 is ENHRY, CDR2 SYGVKD, per germline. The CDR3 runs to 19 residues. V was cut by 5 bases and J by 4 bases, with 28 bases left in between. As DNA, the CDR3 is TGTGCCATCAGTTTCGGGGGAAGGGGCGGGAAGGAGATCCCAGATACGCAGTATTTT. Its translation is CAISFGGRGGKEIPDTQYF.

This clone was picked up a small number of times. The V and J genes are TRBV19 and TRBJ1-3, with TRBD1 matching 9 bases. J lost 7 bases, V lost 8 bases, and 0 bases had no gene match. CDR1 is LNHDA, CDR2 SQIVND, per germline (reference sequence). This CDR3 contains 11 residues. The CDR3 is CASGQGNTIYF. In DNA, the CDR3 is TGTGCCAGTGGACAGGGGAACACCATATATTTT.

The chain has TRBV11-3 and TRBJ2-1; tentative D call: TRBD2 (5 bases). Germline V lookup: CDR1 SGHNT, CDR2 YENEEA. CDR3 size: 15 residues. V was clipped by 2 bases and J by 7 bases, with 15 bases between them. DNA of the CDR3: TGTGCCAGCAGCTTATTAACCGGGTCGGGGAATGAGCAGTTCTTC. Translated: CASSLLTGSGNEQFF.

The chain couples TRBV27 to TRBJ2-7; maybe TRBD1 (7 bases). Trimming removed 6 bases at V and 3 bases at J, with 18 bases between. Germline V gene lookup returns CDR1 MNHEY and CDR2 SMNVEV (reference sequence). CDR3 size: 15 residues. Written as DNA, the CDR3 is TGTGCCAGCAGACCCCAGGGGGGAAATTACTACGAGCAGTACTTC. Protein sequence: CASRPQGGNYYEQYF.

This clone was seen a few times. V gene TRBV2 combines with J gene TRBJ2-7; D may be TRBD1 (6 bases). V dropped 2 bases and J dropped 6 bases, with 14 bases sitting between them. This CDR3 spans 14 amino acids. The germline CDR1 and CDR2 sequences are SNHLY and FYNNEI. CDR3: CASSERGLGFEQYF. The CDR3 nucleotides read TGTGCCAGCAGTGAAAGGGGGTTGGGATTCGAGCAGTACTTC.

The chain recombines TRBV7-8 with TRBJ1-1; TRBD1 might be the D (6 bases). Germline assignment: CDR1 SGHVS and CDR2 FQNEAQ. V lost 6 bases, J lost 10 bases, and 24 bases lay in between. CDR3 length equals 15 residues. The CDR3 here is CASSETGPTGVGAFF. CDR3 sequence (DNA): TGTGCCAGCAGTGAGACAGGACCGACCGGGGTTGGAGCTTTCTTT.